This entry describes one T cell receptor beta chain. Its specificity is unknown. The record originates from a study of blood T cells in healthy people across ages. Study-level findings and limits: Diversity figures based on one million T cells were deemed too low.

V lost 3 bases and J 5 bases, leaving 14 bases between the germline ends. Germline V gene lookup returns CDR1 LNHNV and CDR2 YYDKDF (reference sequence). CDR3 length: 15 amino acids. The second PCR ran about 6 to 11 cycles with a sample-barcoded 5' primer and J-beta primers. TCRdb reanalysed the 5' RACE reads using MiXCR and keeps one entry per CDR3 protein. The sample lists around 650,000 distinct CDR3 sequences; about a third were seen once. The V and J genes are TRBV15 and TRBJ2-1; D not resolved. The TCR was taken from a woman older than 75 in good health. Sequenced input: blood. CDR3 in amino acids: CATSSGRNVHNEQFF. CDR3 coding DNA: TGTGCCACCAGCAGCGGCCGGAACGTTCACAATGAGCAGTTCTTC.